This TCR beta chain appears in the sequencing data of a study of T cell repertoires in cytomegalovirus infection. Study summary: Shared public TCR beta signatures pointed to both CMV infection and a matching HLA type.

Overall study findings and caveats: There were HLA-C-restricted CMV-specific TCR beta clonotypes dominating the ex vivo response. Cumulative public TCR beta family frequency identified carriers of CMV plus the relevant HLA.

On this clonotype itself: No antigen is known for it.

TCRdb ran MiXCR on the reads and lists one entry per CDR3 protein. The profile shows approximately 500,000 distinct CDR3 sequences, approximately 15% of them singletons. From germline, CDR1 is PRHDT and CDR2 FYEKMQ (reference sequence). V shed 4 bases and J 5 bases; nucleotides not matched to a gene: 12. This CDR3 has 19 amino acids. The origin of this receptor is a human donor in good health (CMV status not recorded). Some clones in this sample may be carry-over from other donors' samples. The sequenced sample consisted of CD8+ T cells from PBMCs. The chain joins TRBV13 to TRBJ2-3; 16 nucleotides align to TRBD2. Written as DNA, the CDR3 is TGTGCCAGCAGCTCAACGGGACTAGCGGGAGGGCGTGTTGTAGATACGCAGTATTTT. The encoded protein is CASSSTGLAGGRVVDTQYF. Full variable domain (outside the CDR3, taken from reference TRBV13 and TRBJ2-3): AAGVIQSPRHLIKEKRETATLKCYPIPRHDTVYWYQQGPGQDPQFLISFYEKMQSDKGSIPDRFSAQQFSDYHSELNMSSLELGDSALYFCASSSTGLAGGRVVDTQYFGPGTRLTVL.